These 23 T cell receptor beta chains originate from one sample sequenced in a study of blood T cells in healthy people across ages. It was with a sample-barcoded 5' primer and a J-beta primer mix that a second PCR of roughly 6 to 12 cycles was run. TCRdb re-analysed the 5' RACE reads in MiXCR, keeping a single row per CDR3 protein. Of 650,000 to 700,000 distinct CDR3 sequences in the sample, 32% were seen once. The source material was blood. These receptors all stem from a woman older than 75 in good health.

The table lists this clonotype with many counts. V is TRBV7-2 and J is TRBJ2-1, with 11 bases fitting TRBD2. CDR1 is SGHTA, CDR2 FQGNSA, per germline. The CDR3 sequence is 20 residues long. V lost 6 bases to trimming and J lost 0 bases; unmatched junction nucleotides: 16. The CDR3 sequence: CASRPRSASGGRSSYNEQFF. Here the CDR3 DNA reads TGTGCCAGCAGACCGAGGTCGGCTAGCGGGGGGCGGAGCTCCTACAATGAGCAGTTCTTC.

At least ten counts were recorded for this clonotype. The genes are TRBV20-1 and TRBJ2-1; D is perhaps TRBD1 (6 bases). V shed 2 bases and J shed 9 bases, with 14 bases lying between them. Germline V gene sequence: CDR1 DFQATT, CDR2 SNEGSKA (reference sequence). The CDR3 sequence is 13 residues long. The DNA of the CDR3 is TGCAGTGCTAGAAGAACAGGGATCCCTGAGCAGTTCTTC. It encodes CSARRTGIPEQFF.

The chain couples TRBV10-3 to TRBJ1-5, with D possibly TRBD1 on 5 matching bases. There are 14 residues in the CDR3. Germline CDR1 and CDR2: ENHRY and SYGVKD. Trimming pared 11 bases from V and 0 bases from J, leaving 14 bases between. In nucleotides, the CDR3 is TGTGCCGCATCGGGGGAATATAGCAATCAGCCCCAGCATTTT. Translating it yields CAASGEYSNQPQHF.

This clonotype has just a few counts. The junction shows a germline mismatch at one end, possibly a read error. V usage is TRBV6-2 or TRBV6-3 and J usage is TRBJ1-1, with D tentatively TRBD1 (6 bases). Germline lookup yields CDR1 MNHEY and CDR2 SVGEGT. This CDR3 has 16 amino acids. The CDR3 nucleotides read TGTGCCAGCAGCTACTCGATCCCCAGGGGAAGGGATGAAGCTTTCTTT. Its protein product is CASSYSIPRGRDEAFF.

This clonotype was found a few times. This chain links TRBV6-1 with TRBJ1-1; weak D call: TRBD1 (6 bases). The CDR3 sequence is 13 residues long. Germline V gene lookup returns CDR1 MNHNS and CDR2 SASEGT. Trimming removed 8 bases from V and 3 bases from J, with 13 bases in between. The CDR3: CASLYRADTEAFF. The CDR3 DNA reads TGTGCCAGCTTATACAGGGCCGACACTGAAGCTTTCTTT.

This chain joins TRBV6-6 and TRBJ1-2; D not certain. Germline assignment: CDR1 MNHNY and CDR2 SVGAGI (reference sequence). This CDR3 is 13 amino acids long. With 4 bases removed from V and 2 bases from J, the gap between germline ends came to 8 bases. CDR3 loop: CASSSSGNYGYTF. DNA of the CDR3: TGTGCCAGCAGTTCCTCGGGGAACTATGGCTACACCTTC.

This clonotype was counted a single time. The CDR3 DNA sequence: TGTGCCAGCAGCCTCAAATTTAAAAGCTGTCCGGTTACAAGCTCCTATAATTCACCCCTCCACTTT. It codes for CASSLKFKSCPVTSSYNSPLHF. This sequence joins TRBV21-1 and TRBJ1-6; the table's D call, TRBD1, has no DNA check behind it. TRBV21-1 is noted as a pseudogene. The CDR3 runs 22 residues.

This clonotype was seen repeatedly, ten times or more. The gene calls are TRBV7-9 and TRBJ2-6; possible D gene TRBD1, 6 bases. Trimming cost V 3 bases and J 2 bases, with 14 bases left between them. The CDR3 is 17 amino acids. The germline gives CDR1 SEHNR, CDR2 FQNEAQ (reference sequence). The CDR3 reads CASSFPQGTAGANVLTF. The DNA for the CDR3 is TGTGCCAGCAGCTTTCCTCAGGGGACGGCTGGGGCCAACGTCCTGACTTTC.

This clonotype was observed at least ten times. The rearrangement uses TRBV7-2 and TRBJ2-7, with 11 positions matching TRBD2. The CDR3 sequence is 18 residues long. After removal of 0 bases from V and 0 bases from J, the junction contained 7 bases not matched to a gene. Germline V gives CDR1 SGHTA, CDR2 FQGNSA. CDR3 DNA: TGTGCCAGCAGCTTAGCTGGGCCTAGCGGGGGGTTCTCCTACGAGCAGTACTTC. Translation: CASSLAGPSGGFSYEQYF.

This rearrangement joins TRBV4-1 to TRBJ1-2, with D maybe TRBD1 (5 bases). Trimming left V 0 bases short and J 7 bases short, with 12 bases between. The CDR3 length is 14 residues. CDR1 MGHRA and CDR2 YSYEKL come from the germline V gene. The CDR3 reads CASSQELGRSGYTF. In nucleotides, the CDR3 is TGCGCCAGCAGCCAAGAATTGGGACGGAGTGGCTACACCTTC.

To note about this clonotype: A much larger clone differs from this one at a single base, so this may be a read error. The CDR3 spells CASSISRAVYGQYF. The CDR3 nucleotides read TGTGCCAGTAGTATAAGCCGGGCAGTTTACGGGCAGTACTTC. The chain combines TRBV19 with TRBJ2-4, with D uncertain. V lost 2 bases to trimming and J lost 13 bases, with 18 bases between them. CDR1 and CDR2 (germline): LNHDA, SQIVND (reference sequence). This CDR3 comprises 14 residues.

This clonotype showed up just a few times. This chain connects TRBV6-6 to TRBJ1-1; TRBD1 is a possible D gene (5 bases). CDR1 and CDR2 (germline): MNHNY, SVGAGI (reference sequence). CDR3 length: 14 amino acids. Deletions cut 1 base from V and 3 bases from J, with 9 bases between. As DNA, the CDR3 is TGTGCCAGCAGTTACTTCCGGGGGGACACTGAAGCTTTCTTT. Protein product: CASSYFRGDTEAFF.

As concerns this clonotype: One end of the junction fails to match germline, which may point to a read error. The chain couples TRBV12-3 or TRBV12-4 to TRBJ2-3; D remains unclear. This CDR3 contains 16 residues. The CDR3, as DNA: TGTGCCAGCATAAACGAGGATGGGGTGAGCACAGATGCGCAGTATTTT. Its protein product is CASINEDGVSTDAQYF.

The rearrangement joins TRBV7-3 to TRBJ2-7; tentatively, D is TRBD2 (6 bases). Germline CDR1 and CDR2: SGHTA and FQGTGA. This CDR3 region has 14 residues. V gave up 2 bases and J gave up 7 bases, with 15 bases separating them. CDR3 nucleotides: TGTGCCAGCAGCTTAGAGCCCAGAGGAGGGGAGCAGTACTTC. This encodes CASSLEPRGGEQYF.

As for this clonotype: A read error may be the cause here, since a much bigger clone is one base away. The chain couples TRBV4-3 to TRBJ1-2, with 9 nucleotides matching TRBD1. After removal of 0 bases from V and 4 bases from J, the junction contained 6 bases not matched to a gene. The CDR3 covers 16 residues. Germline-derived CDR1 and CDR2 are LGHNA and YSLEER. CDR3 nucleotides: TGCGCCAGCAGCCAAGACTGGGACAGGGTGGGCTATGGCTACACCTTC. Its protein is CASSQDWDRVGYGYTF.

This clonotype was seen repeatedly, ten times or more. The chain couples TRBV12-3 or TRBV12-4 to TRBJ2-7; D possibly corresponds to TRBD1 (6 bases). Trimming took off 7 bases at V and 2 bases at J, with 15 bases between the two ends. This CDR3 spans 14 amino acids. DNA for the CDR3: TGTGCCAGCACGAGGACAGACGGTACCTACGAGCAGTACTTC. Amino acids: CASTRTDGTYEQYF.

Comments on this clonotype: At one end, the junction sequence differs from germline, possibly due to a read error. The gene calls are TRBV30 and TRBJ2-6; D may correspond to TRBD1 or TRBD2 (5 bases each). This CDR3 region has 13 residues. Germline V gene data show CDR1 as GTSNPN and CDR2 as SVGIG (reference sequence). CDR3 residues: CAHVRSGTNVLTF. As DNA, the CDR3 is TGTGCCCACGTCCGCTCTGGGACCAACGTCCTGACTTTT.

The chain carries TRBV25-1 and TRBJ2-1; D perhaps matches TRBD1 (6 bases). V shed 3 bases and J shed 7 bases, with 10 bases lying between them. The CDR3 has 13 amino acids. The V gene's germline CDR1 is MGHDK and CDR2 SYGVNS. The CDR3 nucleotides are TGTGCCAGCAGTGACAGGGGCCATAATGAGCAGTTCTTC. Translated, it gives CASSDRGHNEQFF.

About this clonotype: A much larger clone differs from this one at a single base, so this may be a read error. The chain recombines TRBV4-3 with TRBJ2-1; D assignment may be TRBD1 or TRBD2 (5 bases each). The DNA end lines up better with TRBJ2-7; the J call may be wrong. CDR1 and CDR2 (germline): LGHNA, YSLEER. The CDR3 runs to 16 residues. CDR3 sequence reads: CASSRQPGPQYNEQYF. For the CDR3, the DNA is TGCGCCAGCAGCCGGCAGCCGGGACCACAGTACAATGAGCAGTACTTC.

This clonotype was observed many times. V and J are TRBV20-1 and TRBJ2-7; a weak D match, TRBD2 (6 bases). This CDR3 has 14 residues. From germline, CDR1 is DFQATT and CDR2 SNEGSKA (reference sequence). With 6 bases removed from V and 4 bases from J, the gap between germline ends came to 19 bases. CDR3 bases: TGCAGTGCCCAGGGACTTAAGGTAGTTTACGAGCAGTACTTC. Residues: CSAQGLKVVYEQYF.

Comment on this clonotype: A single base separates this from a much larger clone, so it may be a read error. The chain links TRBV29-1 to TRBJ1-5; D is uncertain. The CDR3 runs 13 residues. The germline V gene has CDR1 SQVTM and CDR2 ANQGSEA. The ends were cut back, 4 bases at V and 2 bases at J, with 9 bases in the middle. The CDR3 is CSVGERGNQPQHF. In DNA form, the CDR3 reads TGCAGCGTTGGGGAACGGGGCAATCAGCCCCAGCATTTT.

Concerning this clonotype itself: Relative to the germline gene, one junction end is altered; a read error may explain this. V is TRBV6-2 or TRBV6-3 and J is TRBJ2-3; 9 bases agree with TRBD1. The CDR3 consists of 15 residues. Germline CDR1 and CDR2: MNHEY and SVGEGT. The CDR3 DNA reads TGTGTCAGCACCAAGGGGACAGGGCCCACAGATACGCAGTATTTT. Protein product: CVSTKGTGPTDTQYF.

Many counts were recorded for this clonotype. This chain links TRBV3-1 with TRBJ2-5, with 8 bases lining up with TRBD2. The CDR3 runs to 21 residues. V gave up 2 bases and J gave up 4 bases; unmatched junction bases: 24. CDR1 and CDR2 from the germline V gene are LGHDT and YNNKEL (reference sequence). This CDR3 is CASSQRRSGLAGREGRETQYF. The DNA for the CDR3 is TGTGCCAGCAGCCAACGACGCTCCGGGTTAGCGGGGAGAGAGGGTCGAGAGACCCAGTACTTC.